These T cell receptor beta chains were read from a single sample in a study of cytomegalovirus exposure and HLA in healthy donors. Generated by immunoSEQ multiplex PCR, the TCRdb table keeps only in-frame clones and is missing some. The sample records under 75,000 clones, almost 97% being singletons. The sequencing sample was made of PBMCs. The receptors come from a woman aged 18 to 35 in good health and CMV-seronegative. The CDR3 runs from the conserved cysteine through the conserved F or W. D genes are given only for firm matches. Only some rows state a clone size, as once, few, many or a class for expanded clones.

j_call d_call clone_size v_call cdr3_aa cdr3_nt
TRBJ2-7 NA few TRBV18 CASSPTPRYEQYF TGTGCCAGCTCACCCACCCCCAGATACGAGCAGTACTTC
TRBJ2-7 NA NA TRBV18 CASSPSGTYEQYF TGTGCCAGCTCACCCTCCGGGACCTACGAGCAGTACTTC
TRBJ1-5 NA once TRBV4-3 CASSQGPRSNQPQHF TGCGCCAGCAGCCAAGGGCCCCGTAGCAATCAGCCCCAGCATTTT
TRBJ1-2 NA NA TRBV11-3 CASSLTGGRGYTF TGTGCCAGCTCACTGACGGGGGGCCGTGGCTACACCTTC
TRBJ2-4 NA NA TRBV28 CASSLVAKGGTKNIQYF TGTGCCAGCAGTTTAGTGGCTAAGGGGGGGACCAAAAACATTCAGTACTTC
TRBJ2-1 TRBD2 NA TRBV4-3 CASSQGLAGLPNEQFF TGCGCCAGCAGCCAGGGACTAGCGGGCCTTCCCAATGAGCAGTTCTTC
TRBJ2-4 NA NA TRBV28 CASRSNRVGKNIQYF TGTGCCAGCAGATCAAACAGGGTGGGCAAAAACATTCAGTACTTC
TRBJ1-5 TRBD1 NA TRBV18 CASSPGQVGGQPQHF TGTGCCAGCTCACCAGGACAGGTGGGCGGACAGCCCCAGCATTTT
TRBJ2-4 NA NA TRBV18 CASSPTIAKNIQYF TGTGCCAGCTCCCCTACTATAGCCAAAAACATTCAGTACTTC
TRBJ1-5 NA NA TRBV15 CATSRDLLQGNQPQHF TGTGCCACCAGCAGAGATTTGTTACAGGGAAATCAGCCCCAGCATTTT
TRBJ2-3 TRBD2 NA TRBV27 CASSLYAPGLAGGTDTQYF TGTGCCAGCAGTTTATATGCCCCGGGGCTAGCGGGAGGAACAGATACGCAGTATTTT
TRBJ2-7 TRBD2 NA TRBV9 CASSAQGLAAYEQYF TGTGCCAGCAGCGCCCAGGGACTAGCGGCCTACGAGCAGTACTTC
TRBJ2-7 TRBD1 NA TRBV10-3 CAIASGQGYEQYF TGTGCCATCGCCTCGGGACAGGGCTACGAGCAGTACTTC
TRBJ2-5 TRBD2 NA TRBV11-2 CASSPGAGGETQYF TGTGCCAGCAGCCCCGGGGCGGGGGGAGAGACCCAGTACTTC
TRBJ1-1 NA NA TRBV30 CARTPQGGTEAFF TGTGCCCGCACCCCCCAGGGCGGCACTGAAGCTTTCTTT
TRBJ2-1 TRBD2 NA TRBV19 CASSPGVAGGYNEQFF TGTGCCAGTAGTCCGGGGGTGGCGGGAGGGTACAATGAGCAGTTCTTC
TRBJ1-1 TRBD1 NA TRBV2 CASRTGSGNTEAFF TGTGCCAGCAGGACAGGGTCGGGGAACACTGAAGCTTTCTTT
TRBJ2-2 NA NA TRBV6-1 CASSDPGISGTGELFF TGTGCCAGCAGTGATCCCGGGATCTCGGGCACCGGGGAGCTGTTTTTT
TRBJ1-4 NA NA TRBV2 CASSAGGLLFF TGTGCCAGCAGTGCGGGGGGGTTGCTGTTTTTT
TRBJ1-2 NA NA TRBV7-9 CASSLEATAYGYTF TGTGCCAGCAGCTTGGAAGCGACAGCCTATGGCTACACCTTC
TRBJ2-7 TRBD1 NA TRBV11-3 CASSPPGQGEEQYF TGTGCCAGCAGCCCACCGGGACAGGGTGAAGAGCAGTACTTC
TRBJ1-1 NA once TRBV5-6 CASSQGGAEAFF TGTGCCAGCAGCCAGGGCGGGGCTGAAGCTTTCTTT
TRBJ2-5 TRBD1 NA TRBV5-4 CASSPRTGGETQYF TGTGCCAGCAGCCCACGGACAGGGGGTGAGACCCAGTACTTC
TRBJ1-1 TRBD1 NA TRBV25-1 CASMGQPSTEAFF TGTGCCAGCATGGGACAGCCATCTACTGAAGCTTTCTTT
TRBJ2-7 TRBD2 NA TRBV4-2 CASSQTSGGGYEQYF TGTGCCAGCAGCCAGACTAGCGGGGGTGGTTACGAGCAGTACTTC
TRBJ2-7 NA NA TRBV18 CASSPRAGTYEQYF TGTGCCAGCTCACCACGGGCAGGGACCTACGAGCAGTACTTC
TRBJ2-2 NA NA TRBV11-2 CASSLGVGGPNTGELFF TGTGCCAGCAGCTTAGGGGTGGGCGGGCCGAACACCGGGGAGCTGTTTTTT
TRBJ2-5 TRBD2 NA TRBV4-1 CASSRRGGGEETQYF TGCGCCAGCAGCCGCCGGGGGGGAGGGGAAGAGACCCAGTACTTC
TRBJ2-5 TRBD2 NA TRBV6-1 CASSGLAGGPETQYF TGTGCCAGCAGTGGACTAGCGGGGGGGCCAGAGACCCAGTACTTC
TRBJ1-2 NA NA TRBV27 CASSFRGAYGYTF TGTGCCAGCAGCTTTCGGGGGGCGTATGGCTACACCTTC
TRBJ1-5 NA NA TRBV19 CASSPGNNQPQHF TGTGCCAGTAGCCCCGGGAACAATCAGCCCCAGCATTTT